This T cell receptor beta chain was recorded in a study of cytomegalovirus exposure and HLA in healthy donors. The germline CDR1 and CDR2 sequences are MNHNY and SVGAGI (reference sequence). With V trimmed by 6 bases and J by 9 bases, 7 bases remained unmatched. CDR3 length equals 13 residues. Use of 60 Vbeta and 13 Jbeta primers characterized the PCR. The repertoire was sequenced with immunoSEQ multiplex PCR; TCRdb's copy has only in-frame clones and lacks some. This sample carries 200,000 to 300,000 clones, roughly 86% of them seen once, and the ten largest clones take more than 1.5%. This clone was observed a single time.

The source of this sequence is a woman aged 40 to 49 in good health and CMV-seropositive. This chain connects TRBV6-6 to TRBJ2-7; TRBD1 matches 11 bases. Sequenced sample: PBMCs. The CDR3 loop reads CASRQGQGAGQYF. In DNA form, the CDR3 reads TGTGCCAGCAGACAAGGACAGGGGGCGGGGCAGTACTTC.